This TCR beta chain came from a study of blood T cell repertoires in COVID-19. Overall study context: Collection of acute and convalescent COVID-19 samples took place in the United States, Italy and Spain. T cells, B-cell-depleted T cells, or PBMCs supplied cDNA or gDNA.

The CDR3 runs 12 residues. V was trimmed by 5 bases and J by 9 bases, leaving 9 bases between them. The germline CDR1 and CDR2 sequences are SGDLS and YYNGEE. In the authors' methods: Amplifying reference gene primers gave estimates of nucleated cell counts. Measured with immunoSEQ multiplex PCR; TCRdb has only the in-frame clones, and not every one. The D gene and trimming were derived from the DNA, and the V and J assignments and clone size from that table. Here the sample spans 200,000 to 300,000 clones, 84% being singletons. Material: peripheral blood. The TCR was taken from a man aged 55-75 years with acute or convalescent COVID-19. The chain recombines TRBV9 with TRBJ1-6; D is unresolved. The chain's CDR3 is CASSHLSSPLHF. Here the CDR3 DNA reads TGTGCCAGCAGTCACCTCAGTTCACCCCTCCACTTT.